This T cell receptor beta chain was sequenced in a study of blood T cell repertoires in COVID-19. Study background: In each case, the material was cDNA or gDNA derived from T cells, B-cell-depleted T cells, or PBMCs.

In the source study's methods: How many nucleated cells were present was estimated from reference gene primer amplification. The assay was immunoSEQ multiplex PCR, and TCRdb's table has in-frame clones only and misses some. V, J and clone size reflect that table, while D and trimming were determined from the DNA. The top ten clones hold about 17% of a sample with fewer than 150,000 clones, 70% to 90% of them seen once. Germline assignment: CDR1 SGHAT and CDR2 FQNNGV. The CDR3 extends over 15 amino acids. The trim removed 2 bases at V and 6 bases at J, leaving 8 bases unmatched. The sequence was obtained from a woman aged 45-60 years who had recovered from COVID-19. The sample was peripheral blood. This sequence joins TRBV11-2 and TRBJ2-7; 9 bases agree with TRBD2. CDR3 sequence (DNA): TGTGCCAGCAGCTTATCCAAGCTAGCGGGACTCGAGCAGTACTTC. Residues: CASSLSKLAGLEQYF.